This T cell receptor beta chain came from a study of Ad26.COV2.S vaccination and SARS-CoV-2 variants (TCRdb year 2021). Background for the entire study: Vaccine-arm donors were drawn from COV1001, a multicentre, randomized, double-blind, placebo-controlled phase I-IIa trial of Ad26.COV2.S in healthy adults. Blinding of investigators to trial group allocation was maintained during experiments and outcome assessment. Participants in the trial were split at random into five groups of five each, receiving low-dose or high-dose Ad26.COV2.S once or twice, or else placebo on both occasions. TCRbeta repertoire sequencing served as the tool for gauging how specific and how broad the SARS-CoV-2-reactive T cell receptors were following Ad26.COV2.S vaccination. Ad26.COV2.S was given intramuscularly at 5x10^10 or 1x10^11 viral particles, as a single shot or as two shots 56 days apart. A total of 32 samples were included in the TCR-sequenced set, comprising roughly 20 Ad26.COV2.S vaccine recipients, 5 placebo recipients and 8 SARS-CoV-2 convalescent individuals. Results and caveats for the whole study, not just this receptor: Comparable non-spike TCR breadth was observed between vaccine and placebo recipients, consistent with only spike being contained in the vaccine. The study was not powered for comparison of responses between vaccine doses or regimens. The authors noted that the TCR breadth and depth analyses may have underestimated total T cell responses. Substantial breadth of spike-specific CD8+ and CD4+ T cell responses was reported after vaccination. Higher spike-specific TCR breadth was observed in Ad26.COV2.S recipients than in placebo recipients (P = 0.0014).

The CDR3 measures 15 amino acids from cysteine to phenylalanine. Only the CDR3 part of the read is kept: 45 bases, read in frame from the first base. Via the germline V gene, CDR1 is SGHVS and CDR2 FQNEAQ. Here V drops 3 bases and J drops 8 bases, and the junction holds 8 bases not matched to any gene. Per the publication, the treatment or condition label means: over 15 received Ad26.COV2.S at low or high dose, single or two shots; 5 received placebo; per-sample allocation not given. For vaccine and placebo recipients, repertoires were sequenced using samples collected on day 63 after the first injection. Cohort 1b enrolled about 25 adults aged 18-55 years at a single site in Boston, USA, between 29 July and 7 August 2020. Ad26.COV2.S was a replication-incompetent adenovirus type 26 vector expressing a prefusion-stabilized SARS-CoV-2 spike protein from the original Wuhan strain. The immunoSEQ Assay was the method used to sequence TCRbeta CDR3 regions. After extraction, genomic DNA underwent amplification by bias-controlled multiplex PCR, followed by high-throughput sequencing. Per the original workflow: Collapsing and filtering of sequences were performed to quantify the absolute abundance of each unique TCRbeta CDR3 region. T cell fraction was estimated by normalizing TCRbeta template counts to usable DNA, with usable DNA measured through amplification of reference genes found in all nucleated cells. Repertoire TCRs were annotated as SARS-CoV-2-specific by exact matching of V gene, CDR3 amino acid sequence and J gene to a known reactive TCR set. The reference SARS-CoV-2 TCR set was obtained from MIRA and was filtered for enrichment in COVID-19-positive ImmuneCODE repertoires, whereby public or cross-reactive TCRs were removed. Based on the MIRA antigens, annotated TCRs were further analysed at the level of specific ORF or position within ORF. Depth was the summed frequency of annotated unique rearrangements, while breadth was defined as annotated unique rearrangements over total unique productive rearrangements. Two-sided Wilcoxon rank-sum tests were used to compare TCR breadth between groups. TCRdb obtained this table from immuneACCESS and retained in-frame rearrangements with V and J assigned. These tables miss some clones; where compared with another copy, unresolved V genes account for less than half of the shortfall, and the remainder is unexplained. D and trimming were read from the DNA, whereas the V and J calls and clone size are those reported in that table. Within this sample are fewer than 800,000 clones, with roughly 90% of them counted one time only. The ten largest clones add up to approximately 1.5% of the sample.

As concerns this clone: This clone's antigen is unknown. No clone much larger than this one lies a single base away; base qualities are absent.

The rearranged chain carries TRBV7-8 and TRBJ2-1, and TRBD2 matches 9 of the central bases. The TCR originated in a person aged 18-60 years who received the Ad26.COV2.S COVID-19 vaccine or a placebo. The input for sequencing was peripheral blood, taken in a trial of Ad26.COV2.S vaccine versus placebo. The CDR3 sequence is CASSFPSGATDEQFF. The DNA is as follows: TGTGCCAGCAGCTTCCCTAGCGGGGCGACGGATGAGCAGTTCTTC.